The clone carrying this T cell receptor (beta chain) came up a few times. What it recognizes is unknown. TCRdb reprocessed the reads with MiXCR, giving one entry per CDR3 protein. The sample lists around 800,000 distinct CDR3 sequences, roughly 33% occurring once. This sample was taken from a study of T cell repertoires in cytomegalovirus infection. About the study: TCR beta signatures that were public indicated CMV infection and matching HLA type.

From germline, CDR1 is ENHRY and CDR2 SYGVKD. The CDR3 sequence is 12 residues long. Trimming shortened V by 0 bases and J by 8 bases, and 5 bases separated the two germline ends. The sequenced sample was cultured CD8+ T cells from PBMCs, obtained from culture after CMV antigen stimulation. The receptor comes from a human donor in good health (CMV status not recorded). Some clones in this sample may be carry-over from other donors' samples. The V call is TRBV10-3, the J call TRBJ1-5; D is unclear. The CDR3 coding sequence is TGTGCCATCAGTGAGTCTGGAGAGCCCCAGCATTTT. It is translated as CAISESGEPQHF.